The TCR beta chain under discussion was sequenced for a study of graft-versus-host responses after intestinal transplantation. On this clone itself: Its specificity is not known.

V lost 3 bases, J lost 4 bases, and 10 bases stayed unmatched. CDR1 is SGHRS, CDR2 YFSETQ, per germline. The CDR3 runs 16 residues. The study's findings and limits: Investigators detected GvH clones in recipient marrow, with some emerging earlier in ileum or blood. The presence of high graft-versus-host to host-versus-graft clonal ratios in allografts characterized patients with graft-donor T cell macrochimerism.

The method was immunoSEQ multiplex PCR; TCRdb's version includes in-frame clones alone and lacks a portion of them. The table has some 25,000 clones, over 85% seen once. This material consisted of PBMCs, taken around 30 days after intestinal transplant. The chain employs TRBV5-1 and TRBJ1-1, with 9 bases lining up with TRBD1. This TCR came from a human patient who received an intestinal transplant, so some T cells may come from the graft donor. This CDR3 is CASSSGTGHGGTEAFF. The CDR3 DNA reads TGCGCCAGCAGCTCAGGGACAGGGCATGGGGGCACTGAAGCTTTCTTT.